The clone carrying this T cell receptor beta chain came up many times. Time point meaning: patch test 1, 2 weeks after DPC sensitization. The treatment: therapeutic diphenylcyclopropenone sensitization with weekly scalp DPC. TCRdb fed the RACE reads into MiXCR, producing one record per CDR3 protein. Among around 380,000 distinct CDR3 sequences listed, roughly 4.8% were seen once. CDR3 length: 13 amino acids. Trimming shortened V by 6 bases and J by 1 base, and 4 bases separated the two germline ends. Germline-derived CDR1 and CDR2 are ENHRY and SYGVKD. The data are from a study of human T cells and chemical hapten exposure.

This receptor was taken from a woman between 50 and 59 years old with alopecia areata. Some clones in this sample may be carry-over from other donors' samples. This specimen consisted of whole blood, obtained in connection with sensitization to the hapten diphenylcyclopropenone (DPC). This chain uses TRBV10-3 with TRBJ2-6; no definite D call. For the CDR3, the DNA is TGTGCCATCAGCGAATCTGGGGCCAACGTCCTGACTTTC. Encoded protein: CAISESGANVLTF.